Described below is a single T cell receptor (beta chain) sequence and its context. This sample is drawn from a study of shared clonotypes between healthy human individuals. Across the whole study: The people who gave samples were two women and a few men aged 18 to 49.

Assay: immunoSEQ multiplex PCR; the TCRdb copy retains only in-frame clones and omits some. Here the sample spans approximately 480,000 clones, over 75% being singletons. CDR1 MNHEY and CDR2 SMNVEV come from the germline V gene (reference sequence). V shed 8 bases and J shed 5 bases, with 14 bases lying between them. The CDR3 contains 13 residues. Specimen: PBMCs. This chain links TRBV27 with TRBJ2-3, with D tentatively TRBD1 or TRBD2 (5 bases each). This TCR derives from a woman aged 40 to 55 in good health. Some clones in this sample may be carry-over from other donors' samples. The CDR3 here is CASGQGRGDTQYF. Written as DNA, the CDR3 is TGTGCCAGCGGGCAGGGTCGGGGAGATACGCAGTATTTT.